This T cell receptor (beta chain) was retrieved from a study of shared clonotypes between healthy human individuals. Overall study findings and caveats: Sequencing depth was predicted to influence how clonotypes are shared among donors.

The repertoire was sequenced with immunoSEQ multiplex PCR; TCRdb's copy has only in-frame clones and lacks some. Of about 2 million clones listed, 85% to 95% are singletons. Worth noting for this clone: Its target is unknown.

CD45RO negativity and positive selection for CCR7 defined naive CD8 cells, a population that excluded terminally differentiated effector memory CD45RA+ cells. The CDR3 consists of 14 residues. Germline V CDR1 and CDR2: SGHVT, SQSDAQ. The V gene end was trimmed by 5 bases and the J gene end by 9 bases; junction bases not matched to a gene: 13. V and J are TRBV7-4 and TRBJ2-7, with 7 bases identical to TRBD1. This receptor was taken from a man between 18 and 29 years old in good health. What was sequenced was naive CD8+ T cells sorted from blood. The CDR3: CASSTRDSPIGQYF. CDR3 sequence (DNA): TGTGCCAGCAGCACCCGGGACAGCCCTATAGGGCAGTACTTC.